Below, 24 T cell receptor beta chains from the same sample are listed, as sequenced in a study of T-cell memory formation after mild COVID-19. TCRdb reanalysed the 5' RACE reads using MiXCR and keeps one entry per CDR3 protein. The sample has about 340,000 distinct CDR3 sequences; 10% to 15% are singletons. The source material was PBMCs or a T cell subset sorted from them (not recorded which). These receptors were taken from a man aged 18 to 30 who had mild COVID-19 (a few samples of this study predate the infection). Cell type and time point are not known.

The rearrangement joins TRBV12-5 to TRBJ2-7; D may match TRBD1 or TRBD2 (6 bases each). Trimming cost V 6 bases and J 6 bases, with 15 bases left between them. The CDR3 sequence is 13 residues long. The germline CDR1 and CDR2 sequences are LGHNT and FRNRAP. The CDR3 DNA is TGTGCTAGTGGCCTACTCAGGGGAGGCGAGCAGTACTTC. Translation: CASGLLRGGEQYF. The full variable domain, rest sourced from reference TRBV12-5 and TRBJ2-7, is DARVTQTPRHKVTEMGQEVTMRCQPILGHNTVFWYRQTMMQGLELLAYFRNRAPLDDSGMPKDRFSAEMPDATLATLKIQPSEPRDSAVYFCASGLLRGGEQYFGPGTRLTVT.

The J gene is TRBJ1-1, the V gene TRBV7-6; D gene ambiguous. The CDR3 consists of 14 residues. V dropped 4 bases and J dropped 4 bases, with 13 bases sitting between them. The germline gives CDR1 SGHVS, CDR2 FNYEAQ. CDR3 nucleotides: TGTGCCAGCAGCTATATCGGAGCGGCCACTGAAGCTTTCTTT. Translated, it gives CASSYIGAATEAFF.

The chain is built from TRBV24-1 and TRBJ2-6; 12 nucleotides line up with TRBD1. Trimming cost V 5 bases and J 4 bases; bases outside gene matches: 2. From germline, CDR1 is KGHDR and CDR2 SFDVKD. This CDR3 has 16 residues. The CDR3 reads CATSGGQGAGANVLTF. The CDR3 DNA is TGTGCCACCAGTGGGGGACAGGGGGCCGGGGCCAACGTCCTGACTTTC.

This clonotype was detected a few times. The chain has TRBV6-5 and TRBJ1-2; D call uncertain. Trimming stripped 6 bases from V and 6 bases from J, with 20 bases between. Germline V lookup: CDR1 MNHEY, CDR2 SVGAGI. This CDR3 contains 15 residues. The CDR3 protein is CASSSPVATVHGYTF. CDR3 DNA sequence: TGTGCCAGCAGCTCACCTGTAGCTACGGTCCATGGCTACACCTTC.

The chain has TRBV25-1 and TRBJ2-1; D gene ambiguous. V was shortened by 7 bases and J by 0 bases, with 7 bases between the two germline ends. Germline CDR1 reads MGHDK; CDR2 reads SYGVNS. The CDR3 sequence is 13 residues long. CDR3: CASMSSSYNEQFF. For the CDR3, the DNA is TGTGCCAGCATGTCCAGCTCCTACAATGAGCAGTTCTTC.

J is TRBJ2-2 and V is TRBV6-6, with 9 bases fitting TRBD1. The CDR3 is 15 residues long. V lost 4 bases and J lost 4; bases outside the gene matches: 4. Germline V gives CDR1 MNHNY, CDR2 SVGAGI (reference sequence). CDR3: CASSSGTGTTGELFF. In DNA form, the CDR3 reads TGTGCCAGCAGTTCCGGGACAGGGACCACCGGGGAGCTGTTTTTT.

V and J are TRBV7-2 and TRBJ2-7; no definite D call. The V gene's germline CDR1 is SGHTA and CDR2 FQGNSA. Trimming stripped 1 base from V and 4 bases from J, with 8 bases between. This CDR3 is built from 13 residues. CDR3 coding DNA: TGTGCCAGCAGCTTAGAGGTCGGGTACGAGCAGTACGTC. It codes for CASSLEVGYEQYV.

This chain links TRBV7-9 with TRBJ1-1, with unresolved D. V was shortened by 1 base and J by 10 bases, with 10 bases between the two germline ends. CDR1 and CDR2 from the germline V gene are SEHNR and FQNEAQ (reference sequence). The CDR3 has 12 residues. The chain's CDR3 is CASSLGGDGAFF. The CDR3 coding sequence is TGTGCCAGCAGCTTAGGCGGGGATGGAGCTTTCTTT.

J is TRBJ2-7 and V is TRBV5-1, with 11 bases matching TRBD1. The CDR3 spans 16 residues. Germline trimming cut 4 bases from V and 1 base from J; bases unmatched to any gene: 7. Germline CDR1 reads SGHRS; CDR2 reads YFSETQ. The chain's CDR3 is CASSTGTGGGSYEQYV. The CDR3 DNA reads TGCGCCAGCAGCACCGGGACAGGGGGAGGATCCTACGAGCAGTACGTC.

The rearrangement uses TRBV6-6 and TRBJ2-1; D is perhaps TRBD1 (6 bases). The CDR3 is made up of 15 amino acids. V dropped 0 bases and J dropped 6 bases, with 12 bases sitting between them. Looked up from germline, CDR1 is MNHNY and CDR2 is SVGAGI (reference sequence). CDR3 amino acids: CASSYSAPGVNEQFF. The DNA for the CDR3 is TGTGCCAGCAGTTACTCGGCGCCAGGGGTCAATGAGCAGTTCTTC.

This clonotype was seen a few times. The chain has TRBV7-9 and TRBJ2-6; 7 positions match TRBD1. The CDR3 has 16 residues. CDR1 and CDR2 from the germline V gene are SEHNR and FQNEAQ (reference sequence). V was clipped by 10 bases and J by 1 base; unmatched bases: 10. The CDR3 loop reads CAIVTGRPSGANVLTF. The CDR3 bases are TGTGCCATCGTGACAGGGCGCCCGTCTGGGGCCAACGTCCTGACTTTC.

In its sample, this clonotype was seen a few times. V usage is TRBV9 and J usage is TRBJ1-5; D is perhaps TRBD1 (5 bases). The CDR3 is 13 amino acids. The germline V and J ends were trimmed by 3 bases and 3 bases, with 7 bases remaining between them. Germline loops: CDR1 SGDLS, CDR2 YYNGEE. The CDR3 is CASSEGTNQPQHF. The CDR3 nucleotides are TGTGCCAGCAGCGAGGGGACCAATCAGCCCCAGCATTTT.

V is TRBV28 and J is TRBJ2-1; D may be TRBD1 or TRBD2 (5 bases each). This CDR3 contains 14 residues. V was cut by 5 bases and J by 4 bases, with 12 bases left in between. Germline lookup yields CDR1 MDHEN and CDR2 SYDVKM. The DNA of the CDR3 is TGTGCCAGCAGTCACCGGGACCGTTACAATGAGCAGTTCTTC. As protein: CASSHRDRYNEQFF.

The chain links TRBV5-1 to TRBJ1-2; TRBD1 might be the D (6 bases). The CDR3 is 14 residues long. The V gene lost 3 bases and the J gene lost 10 bases, with 19 bases spanning the gap. Germline V gene data show CDR1 as SGHRS and CDR2 as YFSETQ. CDR3 loop: CASSSGSGANDYTF. The CDR3 DNA reads TGCGCCAGCAGCTCTGGATCAGGGGCGAATGACTACACCTTC.

V usage is TRBV7-2 and J usage is TRBJ2-1; 12 bases agree with TRBD2. Germline CDR1 SGHTA, CDR2 FQGNSA. V lost 5 bases, J lost 6 bases, and 5 bases stayed unmatched. The CDR3 totals 15 residues. The CDR3: CASSPLAGGPNEQFF. In DNA form, the CDR3 reads TGTGCCAGCAGCCCACTAGCGGGGGGCCCCAATGAGCAGTTCTTC.

There are a few counts of this clonotype. The gene calls are TRBV5-1 and TRBJ2-2; D unresolved. CDR1 and CDR2 (germline): SGHRS, YFSETQ. The CDR3 length is 16 residues. V was trimmed by 4 bases and J by 2 bases, leaving 15 bases between them. The CDR3 loop is CASSRVGAANTGELFF. CDR3 in DNA: TGCGCCAGCAGCCGGGTTGGCGCCGCCAACACCGGGGAGCTGTTTTTT.

This clonotype was seen repeatedly, ten times or more. V usage is TRBV5-1 and J usage is TRBJ2-3; 7 bases map to TRBD2. Germline V gene data show CDR1 as SGHRS and CDR2 as YFSETQ. The CDR3 extends over 15 amino acids. Unmatched junction bases numbered 5, after V lost 1 base and J lost 3 bases. This chain's CDR3 is CASSLTTGGTDTQYF. Here the CDR3 DNA reads TGCGCCAGCAGCTTGACGACGGGGGGTACAGATACGCAGTATTTT.

The sample holds a few counts of this clonotype. This chain connects TRBV5-6 to TRBJ1-2, with D uncertain. With 0 bases removed from V and 7 bases from J, the gap between germline ends came to 16 bases. This CDR3 has 15 residues. Germline V gene lookup returns CDR1 SGHDT and CDR2 YYEEEE. CDR3 sequence: CASSLDVSWWSGYTF. CDR3 sequence (DNA): TGTGCCAGCAGCTTGGACGTCAGTTGGTGGAGTGGCTACACCTTC. Combining the CDR3 with reference TRBV5-6 and TRBJ1-2 gives the whole variable domain DAGVTQSPTHLIKTRGQQVTLRCSPKSGHDTVSWYQQALGQGPQFIFQYYEEEERQRGNFPDRFSGHQFPNYSSELNVNALLLGDSALYLCASSLDVSWWSGYTFGSGTRLTVV.

The chain employs TRBV5-1 and TRBJ1-2; no definite D call. Trimming took 0 bases from V and 8 from J, leaving 8 bases between them. The CDR3 totals 12 residues. Germline values: CDR1 SGHRS, CDR2 YFSETQ. CDR3 coding DNA: TGCGCCAGCAGCTTGGAGGCTAGCGGCTACACCTTC. As protein: CASSLEASGYTF.

There are a few counts of this clonotype. V and J are TRBV7-3 and TRBJ2-5; 11 bases are a match to TRBD2. The CDR3 has 15 residues. V lost 2 bases, J lost 6 bases, and 5 bases stayed unmatched. Germline V gives CDR1 SGHTA, CDR2 FQGTGA. CDR3 bases: TGTGCCAGCAGCTTAGTAGCGGGGGGGCGGCAGACCCAGTACTTC. It specifies CASSLVAGGRQTQYF.

The chain is built from TRBV10-3 and TRBJ2-2; TRBD1 matches 11 bases. J gave up 3 bases and V 7 bases, and 10 bases lay outside the gene matches. Germline assignment: CDR1 ENHRY and CDR2 SYGVKD. The length of the CDR3 is 17 residues. CDR3 DNA: TGTGCCATCACCGCGGACAGGGGGCCCCGGGACACCGGGGAGCTGTTTTTT. Residues: CAITADRGPRDTGELFF.

The sample holds many counts of this clonotype. The rearrangement links TRBV4-2 to TRBJ2-3, with TRBD2 matching over 11 bases. The CDR3 sequence is 16 residues long. The V gene end was trimmed by 3 bases and the J gene end by 8 bases; junction bases not matched to a gene: 10. Germline CDR1 LGHNA, CDR2 YNFKEQ. The CDR3 DNA reads TGTGCCAGCAGCCAGTTAGCGGGGGGGCCCGAAGGTACGCAGTATTTT. It codes for CASSQLAGGPEGTQYF.

V usage is TRBV5-1 and J usage is TRBJ2-3, with 7 bases identical to TRBD2. Unmatched junction bases numbered 2, after V lost 0 bases and J lost 1 base. The germline gives CDR1 SGHRS, CDR2 YFSETQ. The CDR3 has 15 residues. The CDR3 nucleotides read TGCGCCAGCAGCTTGGGCGGGAGACGCACAGATACGCAGTATTTT. It codes for CASSLGGRRTDTQYF.

This rearrangement joins TRBV4-3 to TRBJ2-3, with a weak D call TRBD2 (6 bases). The CDR3 has 14 amino acids. CDR1 and CDR2 from the germline V gene are LGHNA and YSLEER. Trimming stripped 0 bases from V and 4 bases from J, with 8 bases between. For the CDR3, the DNA is TGCGCCAGCAGCCAAGAGCGGGAATCAGATACGCAGTATTTT. Protein: CASSQERESDTQYF.